The 27 T cell receptor beta chains presented below share a single source sample, sequenced in a study of T cell responses to AZD1222 COVID-19 vaccine. TCRdb's copy holds only in-frame clones and misses some; the assay was immunoSEQ multiplex PCR. The sample records approximately 120,000 clones, roughly 89% being singletons. Sequencing used peripheral blood, obtained on day 0 of AZD1222 vaccination. Source of these receptors: an adult in good health.

The chain has TRBV2 and TRBJ2-1, with a weak D call TRBD2 (5 bases). The germline V and J ends were trimmed by 2 bases and 4 bases, with 15 bases remaining between them. The CDR3 is 16 amino acids. Germline CDR1 is SNHLY and CDR2 is FYNNEI. CDR3: CASSELPGMGYNEQFF. For the CDR3, the DNA is TGTGCCAGCAGTGAACTTCCCGGGATGGGGTACAATGAGCAGTTCTTC.

The chain couples TRBV15 to TRBJ2-5; 8 bases fit TRBD2. Germline loops: CDR1 LNHNV, CDR2 YYDKDF (reference sequence). J lost 5 bases, V lost 1 base, and 6 bases had no gene match. The CDR3 runs to 15 residues. CDR3 amino acids: CATSRVREGRETQYF. The CDR3 coding sequence is TGTGCCACCAGCAGAGTACGGGAGGGCCGGGAGACCCAGTACTTC.

This clone appeared once. The rearrangement links TRBV29-1 to TRBJ2-1; the D gene is possibly TRBD2 (6 bases). Trimming stripped 3 bases from V and 8 bases from J, with 8 bases between. The V gene's germline CDR1 is SQVTM and CDR2 ANQGSEA. The CDR3 extends over 11 amino acids. As DNA, the CDR3 is TGCAGCGTTGAGGGCGGGGATGAGCAGTTCTTC. Protein product: CSVEGGDEQFF.

V usage is TRBV15 and J usage is TRBJ2-1; D might be TRBD1 (6 bases). The germline CDR1 and CDR2 sequences are LNHNV and YYDKDF (reference sequence). Between the trimmed V and J ends, which lost 0 bases and 2 bases, there was a span of 8 bases. CDR3 length: 15 residues. Here the CDR3 reads CATSREWTAYNEQFF. As DNA, the CDR3 is TGTGCCACCAGCAGAGAGTGGACAGCCTACAATGAGCAGTTCTTC.

In DNA, the CDR3 is TGTGCCACCAGCAGAGGGGGAAATAATCAGCCCCAGCATTTT. Protein: CATSRGGNNQPQHF. The J gene is TRBJ1-5, the V gene TRBV15; no definite D call. Germline V gene data show CDR1 as LNHNV and CDR2 as YYDKDF (reference sequence). The CDR3 loop spans 14 amino acids. The V gene lost 1 base and the J gene lost 4 bases, with 8 bases spanning the gap.

This clone has just one count. The gene calls are TRBV27 and TRBJ1-6, with unresolved D. Germline V gene data show CDR1 as MNHEY and CDR2 as SMNVEV (reference sequence). CDR3 length equals 14 residues. V lost 2 bases, J lost 9 bases, and 11 bases lay in between. The CDR3 region is CASSLKVHGSPLHF. The CDR3 coding sequence is TGTGCCAGCAGTTTAAAAGTCCATGGTTCACCCCTCCACTTT.

The V gene is TRBV27, the J gene TRBJ2-3; D is perhaps TRBD1 (6 bases). V shed 6 bases and J shed 2 bases, with 21 bases lying between them. Germline-derived CDR1 and CDR2 are MNHEY and SMNVEV (reference sequence). CDR3 length: 17 amino acids. The CDR3 here is CASSLSQGSWVTDTQYF. The CDR3 nucleotides are TGTGCCAGCAGCCTGTCACAGGGATCTTGGGTCACAGATACGCAGTATTTT.

This rearrangement joins TRBV29-1 to TRBJ1-1, with 10 bases fitting TRBD1. This CDR3 is built from 13 residues. CDR1 and CDR2 from the germline V gene are SQVTM and ANQGSEA. V shed 1 base and J 4 bases; nucleotides not matched to a gene: 0. CDR3 loop: CSVEGQGATEAFF. For the CDR3, the DNA is TGCAGCGTTGAAGGACAGGGGGCCACTGAAGCTTTCTTT.

This clone has only one observation. The gene calls are TRBV28 and TRBJ2-7, with 11 nucleotides matching TRBD2. The CDR3 is 15 amino acids. The trim removed 7 bases at V and 2 bases at J, leaving 7 bases unmatched. The germline CDR1 and CDR2 sequences are MDHEN and SYDVKM. The CDR3 DNA sequence: TGTGCCAGCAAGTCGACTAGCGGGAATCCCTACGAGCAGTACTTC. This gives the protein CASKSTSGNPYEQYF.

The count of this clone is one. The gene calls are TRBV2 and TRBJ2-3; D ambiguous. The CDR3 is 14 amino acids. V gave up 8 bases and J gave up 0 bases, with 12 bases separating them. Germline CDR1 and CDR2: SNHLY and FYNNEI. CDR3 in DNA: TGTGCCAGCCTGACACGGCCCAGCACAGATACGCAGTATTTT. It encodes CASLTRPSTDTQYF. The variable domain in full, with the rest retrieved from reference TRBV2 and TRBJ2-3, is EPEVTQTPSHQVTQMGQEVILRCVPISNHLYFYWYRQILGQKVEFLVSFYNNEISEKSEIFDDQFSVERPDGSNFTLKIRSTKLEDSAMYFCASLTRPSTDTQYFGPGTRLTVL.

The chain's CDR3 is CSVRAGGSYEQYF. The CDR3 DNA follows: TGCAGCGTCCGAGCGGGAGGATCCTACGAGCAGTACTTC. The rearrangement uses TRBV29-1 and TRBJ2-7, with TRBD2 identical over 9 bases. CDR1 SQVTM and CDR2 ANQGSEA come from the germline V gene. The CDR3 loop spans 13 amino acids. Losses at the gene ends were 6 bases for V and 1 base for J; bases not matched to a gene: 4.

The V and J genes are TRBV6-4 and TRBJ2-7; 12 bases fit TRBD2. Germline loops: CDR1 MRHNA, CDR2 SNTAGT. The junction had 9 bases not matched to a gene; V was cut back by 0 bases and J by 3 bases. CDR3 length equals 18 residues. CDR3: CASSDSNGATSGSYEQYF. CDR3 coding DNA: TGTGCCAGCAGTGACTCGAACGGTGCGACTAGCGGGAGCTACGAGCAGTACTTC.

This chain links TRBV4-3 with TRBJ1-3; no firm D call. The CDR3 consists of 16 residues. Germline CDR1 is LGHNA and CDR2 is YSLEER. Trimming removed 0 bases from V and 7 bases from J, with 16 bases in between. The CDR3 DNA sequence: TGCGCCAGCAGCCAAGATCTTACTGCGCGGAGGAACACCATATATTTT. Translation gives CASSQDLTARRNTIYF.

This rearrangement joins TRBV6-2 or TRBV6-3 to TRBJ1-1; D remains ambiguous. The germline CDR1 and CDR2 sequences are MNHEY and SVGEGT. The CDR3 is 16 amino acids. Trimming shortened V by 2 bases and J by 6 bases, and 19 bases separated the two germline ends. The CDR3: CASSYREALIKAEAFF. CDR3 nucleotide sequence: TGTGCCAGCAGTTACCGGGAGGCCCTCATTAAGGCTGAAGCTTTCTTT.

This chain joins TRBV20-1 and TRBJ2-3; 7 positions agree with TRBD2. Per germline, CDR1 DFQATT and CDR2 SNEGSKA (reference sequence). The CDR3 totals 11 residues. After removal of 7 bases from V and 4 bases from J, the junction contained 2 bases not matched to a gene. CDR3 DNA sequence: TGCAGTGGGACTAGTCCAGATACGCAGTATTTT. The encoded protein is CSGTSPDTQYF.

V usage is TRBV13 and J usage is TRBJ1-1; possibly TRBD1 for D (6 bases). The CDR3 is 14 residues long. Germline V gene data show CDR1 as PRHDT and CDR2 as FYEKMQ (reference sequence). V lost 4 bases, J lost 6 bases, and 15 bases lay in between. Here the CDR3 reads CASSWTQGGSEAFF. CDR3 in DNA: TGTGCCAGCAGCTGGACACAGGGAGGGTCTGAAGCTTTCTTT.

V usage is TRBV7-2 and J usage is TRBJ1-1; the D is unclear. The CDR3 loop spans 13 amino acids. V lost 1 base to trimming and J lost 8 bases, with 11 bases between them. From germline, CDR1 is SGHTA and CDR2 FQGNSA. The CDR3 region is CASSLEATREAFF. The CDR3 nucleotides read TGTGCCAGCAGCTTAGAGGCAACGCGCGAAGCTTTCTTT.

The chain joins TRBV7-2 to TRBJ1-1; a possible D gene is TRBD1 (6 bases). V gave up 1 base and J gave up 4 bases, with 13 bases separating them. The CDR3 length is 15 residues. The germline V gene has CDR1 SGHTA and CDR2 FQGNSA. The CDR3 protein is CASSLDSRGGTEAFF. The DNA of the CDR3 is TGTGCCAGCAGCTTAGACAGCAGGGGTGGCACTGAAGCTTTCTTT.

The V and J genes are TRBV19 and TRBJ2-1; TRBD2 might be the D (5 bases). This CDR3 contains 14 residues. Trimming left V 1 base short and J 8 bases short, with 12 bases between. CDR1 is LNHDA, CDR2 SQIVND, per germline (reference sequence). The CDR3 DNA reads TGTGCCAGTAGTATAGTGACGGGAATAGATGAGCAGTTCTTC. Its protein product is CASSIVTGIDEQFF.

The genes are TRBV6-5 and TRBJ1-4; the D gene is possibly TRBD1 (5 bases). Germline-derived CDR1 and CDR2 are MNHEY and SVGAGI. V dropped 8 bases and J dropped 0 bases, with 10 bases sitting between them. The CDR3 covers 14 residues. CDR3 coding DNA: TGTGCCAGCTTAGACAGCGCAACTAATGAAAAACTGTTTTTT. The encoded protein is CASLDSATNEKLFF.

This chain connects TRBV5-1 to TRBJ1-1, with D perhaps matching TRBD1 (6 bases). The germline V and J ends were trimmed by 3 bases and 5 bases, with 17 bases remaining between them. CDR1 SGHRS and CDR2 YFSETQ come from the germline V gene. This CDR3 is built from 15 residues. In DNA, the CDR3 is TGCGCCAGCAGCTCAGCACAGGGAGGGCAGACTGAAGCTTTCTTT. It yields the protein CASSSAQGGQTEAFF.

The rearrangement links TRBV4-1 to TRBJ1-1; tentative D call: TRBD1 (5 bases). The V gene lost 1 base and the J gene lost 8 bases, with 17 bases spanning the gap. There are 15 residues in the CDR3. Germline CDR1 MGHRA, CDR2 YSYEKL. The CDR3: CASSQGMGGFREAFF. CDR3 sequence (DNA): TGCGCCAGCAGCCAAGGCATGGGGGGATTCAGGGAAGCTTTCTTT.

In DNA form, the CDR3 reads TGTGCCATCAGTGAGAACCAGGGGGCAGGTCAGCCCCAGCATTTT. It codes for CAISENQGAGQPQHF. The chain links TRBV10-3 to TRBJ1-5; 8 nucleotides line up with TRBD1. Germline CDR1 reads ENHRY; CDR2 reads SYGVKD. CDR3 size: 15 residues. The J segment lost 6 bases and the V segment lost 2 bases, leaving 6 bases of the junction unmatched.

The chain employs TRBV6-1 and TRBJ2-7; 9 bases agree with TRBD1. Germline CDR1 is MNHNS and CDR2 is SASEGT. The CDR3 extends over 17 amino acids. J was trimmed by 6 bases and V by 0 bases; bases with no gene match: 12. This chain's CDR3 is CASSEASHGTGRREQYF. The CDR3 DNA sequence: TGTGCCAGCAGTGAAGCCAGTCACGGGACAGGGCGACGCGAGCAGTACTTC.

The rearrangement uses TRBV6-6 and TRBJ1-1; D remains unclear. The CDR3 has 14 residues. Trimming removed 3 bases at V and 1 base at J, with 9 bases between. Germline-derived CDR1 and CDR2 are MNHNY and SVGAGI (reference sequence). CDR3 coding DNA: TGTGCCAGCAGTTATAACCTCAGGAACACTGAAGCTTTCTTT. It is translated as CASSYNLRNTEAFF.

The CDR3 sequence is CASRTQGYEQYF. The CDR3 DNA is TGTGCCAGCAGGACTCAGGGTTACGAGCAGTACTTC. The V gene is TRBV28, the J gene TRBJ2-7, with D possibly matching TRBD1 (5 bases). The V gene's germline CDR1 is MDHEN and CDR2 SYDVKM. V dropped 6 bases and J dropped 4 bases, with 10 bases sitting between them. This CDR3 comprises 12 residues.

DNA of the CDR3: TGCGCCAGCAGCCAAGAGGGGGGCGATTATAATTCACCCCTCCACTTT. The encoded protein is CASSQEGGDYNSPLHF. The chain combines TRBV4-3 with TRBJ1-6; tentative D call: TRBD1 (6 bases). The CDR3 length is 16 residues. Germline loops: CDR1 LGHNA, CDR2 YSLEER. The V end lost 0 bases, the J end lost 4 bases, and 10 bases lay between the germline ends.